This passage covers 30 T cell receptor beta chains from one sample sequenced in a study of blood T cell repertoires in COVID-19 (dated by TCRdb to the early 2020s). Receptor libraries were prepared by the immunoSEQ multiplex PCR assay. TCRdb provides this immuneACCESS table in a form limited to in-frame rearrangements. Some clones are lacking; in checked studies, under half of them reflect an unresolved V gene, and why the rest are absent is not known. The sample table contains 200,000 to 300,000 clones; only one count was recorded for about 89% of them. 2% to 2.5% of the sample rests with the top ten. Sequenced: peripheral blood. The receptors derive from a woman aged 45-60 years with acute or convalescent COVID-19.

V gene TRBV19 combines with J gene TRBJ2-3, with 12 nucleotides matching TRBD2. CDR3 length: 15 amino acids. Looked up from germline, CDR1 is LNHDA and CDR2 is SQIVND (reference sequence). Unmatched junction bases numbered 9, after V lost 9 bases and J lost 5 bases. For the CDR3, the DNA is TGTGCCAGCCGCCGACTAGCGGGAGCTGTAGATACGCAGTATTTT. It encodes CASRRLAGAVDTQYF. The whole variable domain, remainder taken from reference TRBV19 and TRBJ2-3, is DGGITQSPKYLFRKEGQNVTLSCEQNLNHDAMYWYRQDPGQGLRLIYYSQIVNDFQKGDIAEGYSVSREKKESFPLTVTSAQKNPTAFYLCASRRLAGAVDTQYFGPGTRLTVL.

The chain employs TRBV27 and TRBJ2-1; 12 positions agree with TRBD1. V lost 5 bases, J lost 7 bases, and 12 bases stayed unmatched. This CDR3 spans 17 amino acids. Germline V gene data show CDR1 as MNHEY and CDR2 as SMNVEV (reference sequence). CDR3: CASSPPAGTGGGNEQFF. In DNA form, the CDR3 reads TGTGCCAGCAGTCCACCAGCCGGGACAGGGGGCGGGAATGAGCAGTTCTTC.

This clone has a single count. V usage is TRBV28 and J usage is TRBJ2-7; D remains unclear. Trimming took off 6 bases at V and 4 bases at J, with 10 bases between the two ends. The length of the CDR3 is 12 residues. CDR1 and CDR2 (germline): MDHEN, SYDVKM. CDR3 loop: CASRSLFYEQYF. CDR3 nucleotides: TGTGCCAGCAGATCACTGTTTTACGAGCAGTACTTC.

The V and J genes are TRBV2 and TRBJ1-5; tentative D call: TRBD1 (5 bases). This CDR3 is built from 15 residues. In germline, CDR1 is SNHLY, CDR2 FYNNEI. V was shortened by 5 bases and J by 2 bases, with 13 bases between the two germline ends. The chain's CDR3 is CASSPSGPRNQPQHF. The DNA of the CDR3 is TGTGCCAGCAGTCCTTCAGGGCCACGCAATCAGCCCCAGCATTTT.

The chain combines TRBV11-2 with TRBJ2-7; 8 bases align to TRBD1. Trimming cost V 4 bases and J 1 base; bases outside gene matches: 6. From germline, CDR1 is SGHAT and CDR2 FQNNGV. The CDR3 consists of 15 residues. The CDR3 is CASSSTQGASYEQYF. The CDR3 bases are TGTGCCAGCAGCTCGACCCAGGGGGCTTCCTACGAGCAGTACTTC.

V and J are TRBV5-6 and TRBJ1-6; D call uncertain. V dropped 2 bases and J dropped 5 bases, with 14 bases sitting between them. Per the germline V gene, CDR1 is SGHDT and CDR2 is YYEEEE. The CDR3 runs 16 residues. CDR3 in DNA: TGTGCCAGCAGCTTTATGTCAGAAACCGATAATTCACCCCTCCACTTT. Its translation is CASSFMSETDNSPLHF. Combining the CDR3 with reference TRBV5-6 and TRBJ1-6 gives the whole variable domain DAGVTQSPTHLIKTRGQQVTLRCSPKSGHDTVSWYQQALGQGPQFIFQYYEEEERQRGNFPDRFSGHQFPNYSSELNVNALLLGDSALYLCASSFMSETDNSPLHFGNGTRLTVT.

This clone showed up just once. CDR3 in amino acids: CASSERARGYGYTF. Written as DNA, the CDR3 is TGCGCCAGCAGTGAAAGGGCCAGGGGCTATGGCTACACCTTC. The chain couples TRBV10-2 to TRBJ1-2; weak D call: TRBD1 (6 bases). V lost 3 bases, J lost 4 bases, and 12 bases lay in between. The CDR3 contains 14 residues. The V gene's germline CDR1 is WSHSY and CDR2 SAAADI.

The chain joins TRBV7-3 to TRBJ2-1; 7 nucleotides agree with TRBD1. The germline V gene encodes CDR1 SGHTA and CDR2 FQGTGA. CDR3 length: 15 residues. The V and J ends lost 5 bases and 2 bases, in that order; junction bases with no gene match: 6. The CDR3 DNA follows: TGTGCCAGCAGCCGACAGGGAGCCACCTACAATGAGCAGTTCTTC. It codes for CASSRQGATYNEQFF. The entire variable domain, with the rest obtained from reference TRBV7-3 and TRBJ2-1, is as follows: GAGVSQTPSNKVTEKGKYVELRCDPISGHTALYWYRQSLGQGPEFLIYFQGTGAADDSGLPNDRFFAVRPEGSVSTLKIQRTERGDSAVYLCASSRQGATYNEQFFGPGTRLTVL.

V is TRBV21-1 and J is TRBJ1-5. TRBV21-1 is a recognized pseudogene. The CDR3 sequence is 9 residues long. CDR3 nucleotide sequence: TGTGCCAGCAGCCTCTCCCAGCATTTT. This translates into CASSLSQHF.

The chain recombines TRBV30 with TRBJ2-5; possibly TRBD1 for D (5 bases). CDR1 and CDR2 from the germline V gene are GTSNPN and SVGIG (reference sequence). This CDR3 spans 15 amino acids. V was trimmed by 6 bases and J by 4 bases, leaving 21 bases between them. The CDR3 spells CACGPAWGRGETQYF. For the CDR3, the DNA is TGTGCCTGTGGCCCAGCCTGGGGCCGCGGAGAGACCCAGTACTTC.

The chain links TRBV30 to TRBJ2-3; 11 bases map to TRBD2. J was trimmed by 6 bases and V by 6 bases; bases with no gene match: 8. The CDR3 loop spans 14 amino acids. Germline V lookup: CDR1 GTSNPN, CDR2 SVGIG (reference sequence). The CDR3 sequence is CACAPSGRSDTQYF. The DNA of the CDR3 is TGTGCCTGCGCACCTAGCGGGAGGTCGGATACGCAGTATTTT.

This clone was picked up one time. The chain joins TRBV6-1 to TRBJ2-7; 7 nucleotides agree with TRBD2. Looked up from germline, CDR1 is MNHNS and CDR2 is SASEGT. V was pared by 2 bases and J by 0 bases, with 4 bases of the junction left unmatched. This CDR3 region has 15 residues. The CDR3 protein is CASSEYSGSSYEQYF. DNA for the CDR3: TGTGCCAGCAGTGAATATAGCGGGTCCTCCTACGAGCAGTACTTC.

V and J are TRBV11-2 and TRBJ2-7; 11 bases are shared with TRBD2. Germline CDR1 reads SGHAT; CDR2 reads FQNNGV. After removal of 5 bases from V and 4 bases from J, the junction contained 10 bases not matched to a gene. The CDR3 sequence is 16 residues long. The CDR3 DNA is TGTGCCAGCAGCGAAACCTACGGGACTAGCGGTTACGAGCAGTACTTC. Translated, it gives CASSETYGTSGYEQYF.

This chain joins TRBV7-3 and TRBJ1-4, with a tentative D call TRBD1 (5 bases). Germline CDR1 and CDR2: SGHTA and FQGTGA. V dropped 1 base and J dropped 6 bases, with 9 bases sitting between them. This CDR3 is 14 amino acids long. The CDR3 bases are TGTGCCAGCAGCTTAAGTGGGACTGATGAAAAACTGTTTTTT. Amino acid sequence: CASSLSGTDEKLFF. The full variable domain, its missing parts supplied by reference TRBV7-3 and TRBJ1-4, is GAGVSQTPSNKVTEKGKYVELRCDPISGHTALYWYRQSLGQGPEFLIYFQGTGAADDSGLPNDRFFAVRPEGSVSTLKIQRTERGDSAVYLCASSLSGTDEKLFFGSGTQLSVL.

The gene calls are TRBV10-3 and TRBJ2-7, with 12 bases lining up with TRBD1. The CDR3 is 16 residues long. V gave up 6 bases and J gave up 5 bases; unmatched junction bases: 11. CDR1 is ENHRY and CDR2 is SYGVKD in the germline V gene. As DNA, the CDR3 is TGTGCCATCAGGGATTTGACCGGGACAGGGGGCGACGAGCAGTACTTC. Residues: CAIRDLTGTGGDEQYF.

The chain uses TRBV19 and TRBJ1-1; tentatively, D is TRBD1 (5 bases). Deletions cut 2 bases from V and 11 bases from J, with 12 bases between. Per germline, CDR1 LNHDA and CDR2 SQIVND (reference sequence). This CDR3 is 12 amino acids long. The DNA of the CDR3 is TGTGCCAGTAGTATATCAGGGTTTGGGGCTTTCTTT. Its protein product is CASSISGFGAFF.

The J gene is TRBJ1-2, the V gene TRBV19; D is perhaps TRBD1 (6 bases). Trimming took 5 bases from V and 4 from J, leaving 14 bases between them. The CDR3 totals 14 residues. Germline V CDR1 and CDR2: LNHDA, SQIVND (reference sequence). The CDR3 nucleotides are TGTGCCAGTAGTTTCCGGGACAAAATCTATGGCTACACCTTC. As protein: CASSFRDKIYGYTF.

The chain couples TRBV20-1 to TRBJ1-2; D is possibly TRBD1 (5 bases). CDR3 length equals 16 residues. V was shortened by 3 bases and J by 0 bases, with 17 bases between the two germline ends. Germline CDR1 reads DFQATT; CDR2 reads SNEGSKA (reference sequence). Here the CDR3 reads CSASGGRVLANYGYTF. Written as DNA, the CDR3 is TGCAGTGCTAGTGGCGGCAGGGTCTTAGCTAACTATGGCTACACCTTC.

This clone was picked up one time. This rearrangement joins TRBV7-2 to TRBJ1-2, with 7 positions matching TRBD1. From germline, CDR1 is SGHTA and CDR2 FQGNSA. This CDR3 has 17 amino acids. Trimming took 1 base from V and 0 from J; bases not matched to a gene: 8. CDR3 region: CASSLGQGGTANYGYTF. The CDR3 DNA sequence: TGTGCCAGCAGCTTAGGTCAGGGGGGAACTGCTAACTATGGCTACACCTTC.

The rearrangement uses TRBV29-1 and TRBJ2-3; no reliable D call. The V end lost 7 bases, the J end lost 4 bases, and 12 bases lay between the germline ends. This CDR3 has 12 amino acids. Germline CDR1 and CDR2: SQVTM and ANQGSEA. The chain's CDR3 is CSGSRGADTQYF. CDR3 DNA: TGCAGCGGGAGCCGAGGAGCAGATACGCAGTATTTT.

The chain uses TRBV6-6 and TRBJ2-3; possible D gene TRBD2, 5 bases. This CDR3 has 12 residues. The germline CDR1 and CDR2 sequences are MNHNY and SVGAGI (reference sequence). Trimming pared 2 bases from V and 6 bases from J, leaving 6 bases between. The CDR3 loop reads CASSYPGDTQYF. In DNA, the CDR3 is TGTGCCAGCAGTTACCCGGGGGATACGCAGTATTTT.

In nucleotides, the CDR3 is TGTGCCTGGAGAATTGGCCACAGCATGAACACTGAAGCTTTCTTT. Amino acids: CAWRIGHSMNTEAFF. The J gene is TRBJ1-1, the V gene TRBV30; D not resolved. The V end was cut by 3 bases, the J end by 0 bases, with 14 bases between. The CDR3 consists of 15 residues. Germline V CDR1 and CDR2: GTSNPN, SVGIG (reference sequence). The full variable domain, with the rest looked up from reference TRBV30 and TRBJ1-1, is SQTIHQWPATLVQPVGSPLSLECTVEGTSNPNLYWYRQAAGRGLQLLFYSVGIGQISSEVPQNLSASRPQDRQFILSSKKLLLSDSGFYLCAWRIGHSMNTEAFFGQGTRLTVV.

The chain uses TRBV27 and TRBJ1-4, with D uncertain. Germline assignment: CDR1 MNHEY and CDR2 SMNVEV (reference sequence). The length of the CDR3 is 13 residues. Trimming cost V 5 bases and J 8 bases, with 12 bases left between them. CDR3 loop: CASSPRPEEKLFF. The CDR3, as DNA: TGTGCCAGCAGTCCAAGGCCGGAGGAAAAACTGTTTTTT.

This clone has only a few counts. The chain has TRBV28 and TRBJ1-1, with 8 nucleotides matching TRBD1. CDR1 and CDR2 (germline): MDHEN, SYDVKM. The CDR3 has 14 amino acids. J gave up 0 bases and V 7 bases, and 4 bases lay outside the gene matches. The CDR3 reads CASTWTGMNTEAFF. In DNA, the CDR3 is TGTGCCAGCACCTGGACAGGGATGAACACTGAAGCTTTCTTT.

This clone came up a few times. This chain connects TRBV18 to TRBJ1-2, with 7 nucleotides matching TRBD1. V gave up 8 bases and J gave up 6 bases; unmatched junction bases: 12. This CDR3 region has 14 residues. Germline CDR1 reads KGHSH; CDR2 reads LQKENI. Here the CDR3 reads CASALRTGWDGYTF. The CDR3 DNA is TGTGCCAGCGCACTTCGGACAGGCTGGGATGGCTACACCTTC.

The chain combines TRBV11-2 with TRBJ2-1; perhaps TRBD2 as D (5 bases). Trimming shortened V by 5 bases and J by 2 bases, and 10 bases separated the two germline ends. The CDR3 totals 14 residues. CDR1 and CDR2 from the germline V gene are SGHAT and FQNNGV. CDR3: CASSVRGTYNEQFF. The CDR3, as DNA: TGTGCCAGCAGCGTTCGGGGTACCTACAATGAGCAGTTCTTC.

This clone turned up a few times. The chain joins TRBV15 to TRBJ1-3; weak D call: TRBD1 (5 bases). The CDR3 has 15 residues. Germline CDR1 is LNHNV and CDR2 is YYDKDF (reference sequence). Trimming pared 0 bases from V and 3 bases from J, leaving 9 bases between. CDR3 DNA: TGTGCCACCAGCAGAGATTTAGGGGTTGGAAACACCATATATTTT. Translation gives CATSRDLGVGNTIYF. Complete variable domain (other parts from reference TRBV15 and TRBJ1-3): DAMVIQNPRYQVTQFGKPVTLSCSQTLNHNVMYWYQQKSSQAPKLLFHYYDKDFNNEADTPDNFQSRRPNTSFCFLDIRSPGLGDTAMYLCATSRDLGVGNTIYFGEGSWLTVV.

CDR3 sequence: CASSLGLRSGNTIYF. Here the CDR3 DNA reads TGTGCCAGTAGTTTGGGACTTCGCTCTGGAAACACCATATATTTT. The rearrangement joins TRBV19 to TRBJ1-3; maybe TRBD1 (5 bases). Trimming stripped 5 bases from V and 0 bases from J, with 11 bases between. In germline, CDR1 is LNHDA, CDR2 SQIVND (reference sequence). This CDR3 is 15 amino acids long.

The V and J genes are TRBV19 and TRBJ1-6; the D gene is possibly TRBD1 (6 bases). The CDR3 loop spans 14 amino acids. Germline-derived CDR1 and CDR2 are LNHDA and SQIVND (reference sequence). Trimming stripped 8 bases from V and 2 bases from J, with 10 bases between. The CDR3, as DNA: TGTGCCAGTCAGGGGAGCGCCTATAATTCACCCCTCCACTTT. This gives the protein CASQGSAYNSPLHF.

This chain joins TRBV5-1 and TRBJ2-5, with a possible D match to TRBD1 (6 bases). This CDR3 region has 13 residues. V was cut by 2 bases and J by 3 bases, with 8 bases left in between. Per the germline V gene, CDR1 is SGHRS and CDR2 is YFSETQ. CDR3 residues: CASSFGQKETQYF. The CDR3 DNA reads TGCGCCAGCAGCTTCGGACAGAAAGAGACCCAGTACTTC.